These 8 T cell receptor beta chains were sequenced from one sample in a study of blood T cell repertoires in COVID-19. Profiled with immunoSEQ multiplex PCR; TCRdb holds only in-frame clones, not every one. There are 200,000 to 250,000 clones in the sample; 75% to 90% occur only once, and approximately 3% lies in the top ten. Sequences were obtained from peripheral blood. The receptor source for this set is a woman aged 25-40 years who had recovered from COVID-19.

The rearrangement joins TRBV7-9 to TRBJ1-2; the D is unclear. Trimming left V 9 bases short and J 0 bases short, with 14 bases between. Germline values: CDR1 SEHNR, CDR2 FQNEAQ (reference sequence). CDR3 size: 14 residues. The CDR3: CASVVGGTNYGYTF. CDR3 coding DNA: TGTGCCAGTGTAGTGGGAGGGACTAACTATGGCTACACCTTC. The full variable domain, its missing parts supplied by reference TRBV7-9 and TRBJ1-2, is DTGVSQNPRHKITKRGQNVTFRCDPISEHNRLYWYRQTLGQGPEFLTYFQNEAQLEKSRLLSDRFSAERPKGSFSTLEIQRTEQGDSAMYLCASVVGGTNYGYTFGSGTRLTVV.

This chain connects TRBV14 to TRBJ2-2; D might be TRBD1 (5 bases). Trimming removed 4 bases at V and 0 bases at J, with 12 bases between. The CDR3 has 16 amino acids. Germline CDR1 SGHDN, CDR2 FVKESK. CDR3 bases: TGTGCCAGCAGCCTCTCGGCAGGGTCGAACACCGGGGAGCTGTTTTTT. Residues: CASSLSAGSNTGELFF.

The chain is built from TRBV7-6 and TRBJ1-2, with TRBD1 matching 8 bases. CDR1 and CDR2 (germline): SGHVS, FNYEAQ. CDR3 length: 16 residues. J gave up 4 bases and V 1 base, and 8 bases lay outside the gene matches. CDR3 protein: CASSLGTGKSLYGYTF. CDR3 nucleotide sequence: TGTGCCAGCAGCTTAGGGACAGGGAAGTCCCTCTATGGCTACACCTTC.

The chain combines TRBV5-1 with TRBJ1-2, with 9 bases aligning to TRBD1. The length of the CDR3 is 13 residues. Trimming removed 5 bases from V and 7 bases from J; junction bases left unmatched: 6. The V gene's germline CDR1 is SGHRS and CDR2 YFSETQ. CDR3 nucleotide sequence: TGCGCCAGCAGTTCGGGACAGGGCGTTGGCTACACCTTC. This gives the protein CASSSGQGVGYTF.

CDR3 sequence: CASSPTRQTQYF. In DNA, the CDR3 is TGTGCCAGCAGTCCGACTAGACAAACGCAGTATTTT. The chain joins TRBV2 to TRBJ2-3; tentative D call: TRBD2 (6 bases). Trimming shortened V by 5 bases and J by 9 bases, and 12 bases separated the two germline ends. The CDR3 is 12 residues long. Germline V gene sequence: CDR1 SNHLY, CDR2 FYNNEI.

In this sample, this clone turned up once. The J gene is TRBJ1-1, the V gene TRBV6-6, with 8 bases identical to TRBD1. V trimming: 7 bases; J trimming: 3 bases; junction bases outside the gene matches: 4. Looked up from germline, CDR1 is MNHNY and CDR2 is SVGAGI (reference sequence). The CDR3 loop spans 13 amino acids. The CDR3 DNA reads TGTGCCAGCAACCCGACAGGGGACACTGAAGCTTTCTTT. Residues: CASNPTGDTEAFF.

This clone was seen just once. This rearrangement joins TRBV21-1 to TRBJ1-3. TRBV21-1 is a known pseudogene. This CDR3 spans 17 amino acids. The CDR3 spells CASSKPRRGNNGNTIYF. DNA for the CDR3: TGTGCCAGCAGCAAGCCCAGGAGGGGAAACAATGGAAACACCATATATTTT.

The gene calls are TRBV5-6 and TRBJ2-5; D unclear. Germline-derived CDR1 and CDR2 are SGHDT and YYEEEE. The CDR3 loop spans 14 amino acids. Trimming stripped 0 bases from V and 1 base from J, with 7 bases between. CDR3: CASSLDVAQETQYF. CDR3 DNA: TGTGCCAGCAGCTTGGACGTAGCCCAAGAGACCCAGTACTTC.